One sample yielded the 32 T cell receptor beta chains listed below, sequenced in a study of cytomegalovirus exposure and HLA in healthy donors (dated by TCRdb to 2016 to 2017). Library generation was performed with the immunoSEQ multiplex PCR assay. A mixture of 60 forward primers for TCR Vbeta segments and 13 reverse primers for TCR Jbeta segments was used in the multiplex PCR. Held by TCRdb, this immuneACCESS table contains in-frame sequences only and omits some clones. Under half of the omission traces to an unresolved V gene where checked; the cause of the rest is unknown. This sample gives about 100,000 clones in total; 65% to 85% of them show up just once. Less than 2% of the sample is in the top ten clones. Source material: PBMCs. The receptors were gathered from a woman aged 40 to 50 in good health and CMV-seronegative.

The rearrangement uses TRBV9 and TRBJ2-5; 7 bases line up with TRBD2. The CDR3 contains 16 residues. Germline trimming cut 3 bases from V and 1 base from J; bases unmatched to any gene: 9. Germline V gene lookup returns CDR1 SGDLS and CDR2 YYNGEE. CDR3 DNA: TGTGCCAGCAGCGCACGTAGAGCTAGCGGCCAAGAGACCCAGTACTTC. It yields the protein CASSARRASGQETQYF.

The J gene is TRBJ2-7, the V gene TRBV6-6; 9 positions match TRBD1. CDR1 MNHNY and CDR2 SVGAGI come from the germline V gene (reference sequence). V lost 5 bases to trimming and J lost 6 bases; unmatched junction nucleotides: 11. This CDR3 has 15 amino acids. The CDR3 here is CASSTSRDRDREQYF. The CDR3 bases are TGTGCCAGCAGTACAAGCCGGGACAGGGACCGCGAGCAGTACTTC.

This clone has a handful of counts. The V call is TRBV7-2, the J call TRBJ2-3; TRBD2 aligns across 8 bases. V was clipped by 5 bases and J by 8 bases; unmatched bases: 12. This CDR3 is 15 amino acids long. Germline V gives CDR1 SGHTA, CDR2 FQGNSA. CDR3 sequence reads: CASSLQSGGGGTQYF. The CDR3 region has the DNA TGTGCCAGCAGCCTCCAGAGCGGGGGTGGGGGTACGCAGTATTTT.

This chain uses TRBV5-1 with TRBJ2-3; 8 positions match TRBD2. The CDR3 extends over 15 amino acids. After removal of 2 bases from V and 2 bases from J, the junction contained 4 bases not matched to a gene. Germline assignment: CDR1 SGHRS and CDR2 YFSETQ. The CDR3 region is CASSFSGGDTDTQYF. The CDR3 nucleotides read TGCGCCAGCAGCTTCTCGGGGGGGGACACAGATACGCAGTATTTT. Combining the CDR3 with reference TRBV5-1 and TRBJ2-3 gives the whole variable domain KAGVTQTPRYLIKTRGQQVTLSCSPISGHRSVSWYQQTPGQGLQFLFEYFSETQRNKGNFPGRFSGRQFSNSRSEMNVSTLELGDSALYLCASSFSGGDTDTQYFGPGTRLTVL.

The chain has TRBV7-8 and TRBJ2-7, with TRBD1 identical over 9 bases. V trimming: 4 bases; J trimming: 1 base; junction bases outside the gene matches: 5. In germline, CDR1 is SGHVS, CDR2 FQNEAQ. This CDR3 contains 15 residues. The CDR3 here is CASSSAGTGSYEQYF. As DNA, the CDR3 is TGTGCCAGCAGCTCCGCCGGGACAGGGTCCTACGAGCAGTACTTC.

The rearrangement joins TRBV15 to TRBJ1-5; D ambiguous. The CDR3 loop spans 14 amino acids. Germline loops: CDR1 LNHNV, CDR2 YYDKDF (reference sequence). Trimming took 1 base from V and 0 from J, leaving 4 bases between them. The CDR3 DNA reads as TGTGCCACCAGCAGAGTTAATAGCAATCAGCCCCAGCATTTT. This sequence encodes CATSRVNSNQPQHF.

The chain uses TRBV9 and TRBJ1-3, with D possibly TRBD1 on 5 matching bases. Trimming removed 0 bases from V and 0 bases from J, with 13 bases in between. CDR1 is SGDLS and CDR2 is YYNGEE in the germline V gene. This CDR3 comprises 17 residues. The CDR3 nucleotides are TGTGCCAGCAGCGTAGCCCTGGACATGAGCTCTGGAAACACCATATATTTT. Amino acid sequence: CASSVALDMSSGNTIYF.

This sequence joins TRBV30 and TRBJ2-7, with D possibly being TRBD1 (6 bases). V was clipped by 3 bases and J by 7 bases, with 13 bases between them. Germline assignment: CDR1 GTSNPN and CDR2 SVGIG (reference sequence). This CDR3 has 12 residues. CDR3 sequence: CAWRHQGWEQYF. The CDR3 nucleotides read TGTGCCTGGAGGCACCAGGGGTGGGAGCAGTACTTC.

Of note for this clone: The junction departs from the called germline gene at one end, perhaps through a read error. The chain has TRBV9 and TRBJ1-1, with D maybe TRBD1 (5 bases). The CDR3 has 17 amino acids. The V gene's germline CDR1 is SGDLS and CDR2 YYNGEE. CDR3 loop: CANSVGQERGLNTEAFF. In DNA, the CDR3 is TGTGCCAACAGCGTAGGTCAGGAAAGGGGTTTGAACACTGAAGCTTTCTTT.

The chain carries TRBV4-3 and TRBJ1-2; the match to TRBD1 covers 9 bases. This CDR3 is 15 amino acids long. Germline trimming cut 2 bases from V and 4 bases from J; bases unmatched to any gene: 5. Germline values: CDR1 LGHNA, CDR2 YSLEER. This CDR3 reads CASSQTGGASYGYTF. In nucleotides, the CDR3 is TGCGCCAGCAGCCAAACAGGGGGCGCCAGCTATGGCTACACCTTC.

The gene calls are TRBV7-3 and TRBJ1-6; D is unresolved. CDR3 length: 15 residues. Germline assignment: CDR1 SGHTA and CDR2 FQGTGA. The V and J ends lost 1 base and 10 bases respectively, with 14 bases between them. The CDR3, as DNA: TGTGCCAGCAGCTTAAATCTCGGGAAGCAATCACCCCTCCACTTT. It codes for CASSLNLGKQSPLHF.

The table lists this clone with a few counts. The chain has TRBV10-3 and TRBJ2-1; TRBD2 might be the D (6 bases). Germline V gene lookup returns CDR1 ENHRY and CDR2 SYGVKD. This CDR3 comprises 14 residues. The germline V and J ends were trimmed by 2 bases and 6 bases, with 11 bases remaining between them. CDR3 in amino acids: CAISEGTDPNEQFF. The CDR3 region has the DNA TGTGCCATCAGTGAGGGGACTGATCCCAATGAGCAGTTCTTC.

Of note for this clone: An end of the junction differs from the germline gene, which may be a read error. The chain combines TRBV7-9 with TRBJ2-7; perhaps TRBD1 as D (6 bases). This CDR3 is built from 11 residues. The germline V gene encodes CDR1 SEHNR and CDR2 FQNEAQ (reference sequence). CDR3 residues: CSSSLSRDTNF. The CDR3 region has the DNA TGTTCCAGCAGCCTGTCCCGGGACACTAACTTC.

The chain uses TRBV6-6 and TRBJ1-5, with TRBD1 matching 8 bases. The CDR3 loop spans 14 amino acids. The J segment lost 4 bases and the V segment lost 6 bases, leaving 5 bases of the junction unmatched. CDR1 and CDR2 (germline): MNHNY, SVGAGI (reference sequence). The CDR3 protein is CASSSGGENQPQHF. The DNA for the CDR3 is TGTGCCAGCAGCTCAGGGGGCGAGAATCAGCCCCAGCATTTT.

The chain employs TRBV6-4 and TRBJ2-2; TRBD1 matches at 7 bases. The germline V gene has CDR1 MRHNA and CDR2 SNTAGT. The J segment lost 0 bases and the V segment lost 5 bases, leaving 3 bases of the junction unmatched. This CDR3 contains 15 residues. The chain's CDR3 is CASSLDRANTGELFF. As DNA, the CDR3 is TGTGCCAGCAGTCTCGACAGGGCGAACACCGGGGAGCTGTTTTTT.

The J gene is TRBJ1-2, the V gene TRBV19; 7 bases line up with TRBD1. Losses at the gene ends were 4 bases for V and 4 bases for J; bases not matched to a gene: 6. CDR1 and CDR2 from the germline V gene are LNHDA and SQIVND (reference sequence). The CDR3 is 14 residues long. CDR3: CASSRQGPSYGYTF. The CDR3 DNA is TGTGCCAGTAGTAGACAGGGACCCTCCTATGGCTACACCTTC.

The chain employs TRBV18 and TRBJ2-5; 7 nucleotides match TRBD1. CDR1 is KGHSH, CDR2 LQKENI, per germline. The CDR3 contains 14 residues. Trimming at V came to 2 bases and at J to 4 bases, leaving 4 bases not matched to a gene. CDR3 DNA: TGTGCCAGCTCACCAAAAGGGGGCGCAGAGACCCAGTACTTC. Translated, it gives CASSPKGGAETQYF.

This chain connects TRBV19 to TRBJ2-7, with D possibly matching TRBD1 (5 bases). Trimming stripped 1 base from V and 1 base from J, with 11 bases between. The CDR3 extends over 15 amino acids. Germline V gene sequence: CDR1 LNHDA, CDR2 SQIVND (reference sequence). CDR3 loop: CASSIGGSVSYEQYF. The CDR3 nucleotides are TGTGCCAGTAGTATAGGGGGCAGTGTATCCTACGAGCAGTACTTC. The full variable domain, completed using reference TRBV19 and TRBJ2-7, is DGGITQSPKYLFRKEGQNVTLSCEQNLNHDAMYWYRQDPGQGLRLIYYSQIVNDFQKGDIAEGYSVSREKKESFPLTVTSAQKNPTAFYLCASSIGGSVSYEQYFGPGTRLTVT.

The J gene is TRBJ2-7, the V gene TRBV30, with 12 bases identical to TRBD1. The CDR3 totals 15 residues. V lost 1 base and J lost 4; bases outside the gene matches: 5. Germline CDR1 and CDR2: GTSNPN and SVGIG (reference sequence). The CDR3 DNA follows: TGTGCCTGGAGTGGAGGGACAGGGGGCATGTACGAGCAGTACTTC. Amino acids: CAWSGGTGGMYEQYF.

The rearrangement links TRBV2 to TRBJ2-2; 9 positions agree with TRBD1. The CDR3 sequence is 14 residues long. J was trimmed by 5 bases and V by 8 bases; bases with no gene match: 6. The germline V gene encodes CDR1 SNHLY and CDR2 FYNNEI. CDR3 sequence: CASHGTGITGELFF. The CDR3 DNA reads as TGTGCCAGCCACGGGACAGGGATAACCGGGGAGCTGTTTTTT.

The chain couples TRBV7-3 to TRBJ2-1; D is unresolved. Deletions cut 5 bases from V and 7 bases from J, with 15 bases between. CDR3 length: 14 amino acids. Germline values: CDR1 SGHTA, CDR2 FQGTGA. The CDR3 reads CASSLLGDSNEQFF. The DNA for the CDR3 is TGTGCCAGCAGCCTACTCGGAGATTCGAATGAGCAGTTCTTC.

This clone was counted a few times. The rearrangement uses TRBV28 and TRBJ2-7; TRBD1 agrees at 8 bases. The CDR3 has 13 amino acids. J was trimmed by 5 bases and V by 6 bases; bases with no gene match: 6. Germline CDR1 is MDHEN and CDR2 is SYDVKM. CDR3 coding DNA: TGTGCCAGCAGAAGACAGGGGTTGCACGAGCAGTACTTC. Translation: CASRRQGLHEQYF. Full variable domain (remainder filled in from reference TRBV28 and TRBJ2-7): DVKVTQSSRYLVKRTGEKVFLECVQDMDHENMFWYRQDPGLGLRLIYFSYDVKMKEKGDIPEGYSVSREKKERFSLILESASTNQTSMYLCASRRQGLHEQYFGPGTRLTVT.

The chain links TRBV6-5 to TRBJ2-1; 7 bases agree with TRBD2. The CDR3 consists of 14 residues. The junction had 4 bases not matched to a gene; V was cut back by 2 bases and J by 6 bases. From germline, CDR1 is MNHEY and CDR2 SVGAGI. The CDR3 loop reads CASSYEGGRNEQFF. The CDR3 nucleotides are TGTGCCAGCAGTTACGAGGGAGGGCGCAATGAGCAGTTCTTC.

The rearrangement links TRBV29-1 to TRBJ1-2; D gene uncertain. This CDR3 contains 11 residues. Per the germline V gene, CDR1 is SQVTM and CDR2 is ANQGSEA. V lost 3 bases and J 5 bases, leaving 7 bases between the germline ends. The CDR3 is CSVESPYGYTF. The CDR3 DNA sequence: TGCAGCGTTGAGAGCCCATATGGCTACACCTTC.

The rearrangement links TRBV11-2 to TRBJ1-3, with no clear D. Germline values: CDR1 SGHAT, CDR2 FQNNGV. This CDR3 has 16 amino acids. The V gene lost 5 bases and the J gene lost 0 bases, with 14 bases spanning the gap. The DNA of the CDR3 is TGTGCCAGCAGCCCTTCAGGACTCAACTCTGGAAACACCATATATTTT. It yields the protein CASSPSGLNSGNTIYF.

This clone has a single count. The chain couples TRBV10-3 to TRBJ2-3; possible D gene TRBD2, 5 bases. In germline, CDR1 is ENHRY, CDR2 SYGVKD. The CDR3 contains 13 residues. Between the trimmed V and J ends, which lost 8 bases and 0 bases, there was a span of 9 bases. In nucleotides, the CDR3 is TGTGCCATCGCCCCGGGGAGCACAGATACGCAGTATTTT. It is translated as CAIAPGSTDTQYF.

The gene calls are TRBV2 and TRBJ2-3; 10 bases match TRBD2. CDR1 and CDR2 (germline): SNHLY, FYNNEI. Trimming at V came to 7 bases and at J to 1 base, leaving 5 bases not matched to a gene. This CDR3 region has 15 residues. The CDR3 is CASTRLAGGTDTQYF. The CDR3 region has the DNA TGTGCCAGCACGAGACTAGCGGGTGGCACAGATACGCAGTATTTT. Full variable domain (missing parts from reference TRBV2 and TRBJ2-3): EPEVTQTPSHQVTQMGQEVILRCVPISNHLYFYWYRQILGQKVEFLVSFYNNEISEKSEIFDDQFSVERPDGSNFTLKIRSTKLEDSAMYFCASTRLAGGTDTQYFGPGTRLTVL.

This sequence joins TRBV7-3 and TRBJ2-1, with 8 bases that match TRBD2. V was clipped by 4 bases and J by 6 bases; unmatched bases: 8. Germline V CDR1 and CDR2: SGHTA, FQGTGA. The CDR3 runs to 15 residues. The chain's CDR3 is CASSSSGTSINEQFF. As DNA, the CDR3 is TGTGCCAGCAGCTCCTCCGGGACTAGTATCAATGAGCAGTTCTTC. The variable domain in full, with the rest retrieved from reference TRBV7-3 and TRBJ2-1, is GAGVSQTPSNKVTEKGKYVELRCDPISGHTALYWYRQSLGQGPEFLIYFQGTGAADDSGLPNDRFFAVRPEGSVSTLKIQRTERGDSAVYLCASSSSGTSINEQFFGPGTRLTVL.

CDR3 residues: CASSGGVLAGVTGELFF. Here the CDR3 DNA reads TGTGCCAGCAGCGGGGGCGTTCTAGCGGGAGTTACCGGGGAGCTGTTTTTT. This chain links TRBV9 with TRBJ2-2; 10 bases agree with TRBD2. CDR3 length equals 17 residues. CDR1 is SGDLS, CDR2 YYNGEE, per germline. The trim removed 3 bases at V and 5 bases at J, leaving 10 bases unmatched.

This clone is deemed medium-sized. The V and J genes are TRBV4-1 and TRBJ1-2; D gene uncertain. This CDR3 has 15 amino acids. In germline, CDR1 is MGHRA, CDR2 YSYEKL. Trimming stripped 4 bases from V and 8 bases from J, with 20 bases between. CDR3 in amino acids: CASSRPGPLNDGYTF. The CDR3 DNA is TGCGCCAGCAGCCGTCCGGGTCCCCTGAACGACGGCTACACCTTC.

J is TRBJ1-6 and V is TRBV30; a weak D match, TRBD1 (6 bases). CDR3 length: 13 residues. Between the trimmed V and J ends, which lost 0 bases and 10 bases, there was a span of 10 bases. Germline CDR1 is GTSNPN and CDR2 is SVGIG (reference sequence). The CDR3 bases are TGTGCCTGGAGTGTAGGGGGAGGGTCACCCCTCCACTTT. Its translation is CAWSVGGGSPLHF.

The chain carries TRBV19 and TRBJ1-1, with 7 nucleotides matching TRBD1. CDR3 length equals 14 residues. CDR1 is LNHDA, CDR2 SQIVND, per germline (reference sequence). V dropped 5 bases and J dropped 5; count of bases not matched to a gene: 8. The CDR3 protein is CASSVDREVTEAFF. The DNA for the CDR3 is TGTGCCAGTAGTGTCGACAGGGAAGTTACTGAAGCTTTCTTT.